This TCR beta chain was recorded in a study of OX40 agonist ivuxolimab in advanced cancers. Study-level information: Patients in the trial were receiving intravenous ivuxolimab every 2 weeks, at doses of 0.01 to 10 mg/kg. Partial responses were achieved by three patients, one with hepatocellular carcinoma and two with cutaneous melanoma. Among those enrolled, mean age was 60 years (range roughly 20 to 85) and 75% to 90% were male.

Method: immunoSEQ multiplex PCR; TCRdb's copy keeps in-frame clones and lacks some. The profile shows about 88,000 clones, 75% to 90% of them singletons. V was shortened by 5 bases and J by 2 bases, with 10 bases between the two germline ends. This CDR3 has 13 amino acids. Germline CDR1 and CDR2: SGHRS and YFSETQ. The sequencing here drew on CD4+ or CD8+ T cells sorted from blood, taken in a trial of the OX40 agonist ivuxolimab. This clonotype originated in an adult with an advanced solid tumor such as melanoma, head and neck, liver or kidney cancer. The rearrangement joins TRBV5-1 to TRBJ1-2; TRBD1 is a possible D gene (5 bases). The CDR3 nucleotides are TGCGCCAGCAGAAGGGACCTCAACTATGGCTACACCTTC. Translation: CASRRDLNYGYTF.